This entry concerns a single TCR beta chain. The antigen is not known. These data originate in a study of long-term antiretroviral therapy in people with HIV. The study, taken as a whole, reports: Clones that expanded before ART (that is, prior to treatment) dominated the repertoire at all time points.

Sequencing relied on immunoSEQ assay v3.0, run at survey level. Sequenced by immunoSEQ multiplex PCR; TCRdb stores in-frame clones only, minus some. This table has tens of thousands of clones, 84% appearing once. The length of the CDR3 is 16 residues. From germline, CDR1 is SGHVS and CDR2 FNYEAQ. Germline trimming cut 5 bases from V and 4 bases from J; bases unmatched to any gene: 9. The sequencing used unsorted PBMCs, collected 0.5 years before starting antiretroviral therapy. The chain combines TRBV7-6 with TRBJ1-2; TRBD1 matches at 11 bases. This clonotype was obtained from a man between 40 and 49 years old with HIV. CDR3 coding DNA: TGTGCCAGCAGCCCTCGGACAGGGGGCAGTCGCTATGGCTACACCTTC. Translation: CASSPRTGGSRYGYTF.